This T cell receptor beta chain was sequenced in a study of blood T cell repertoires in COVID-19 (TCRdb year 2020). Context from the whole study: Samples from collaborators originated in the United States, Italy and Spain and spanned both the acute and convalescent phases of COVID-19. The material from the prospective study consisted of cDNA or gDNA derived from T cells, B-cell-depleted T cells, or PBMCs. The dataset comprised deeply sampled blood TCRbeta repertoires from subjects exposed to, actively infected with, or recovered from COVID-19. The repertoires were released in a freely available public database intended as a resource for research on the immune response to SARS-CoV-2. Samples came from the ongoing ImmuneRACE study (first 160 participants) plus 1,254 subjects from 6 global collaborators. Nearly every sample came with metadata listing a de-identified subject ID, COVID-19 status, age in years and sex. Where HLA class I and class II types were available, the types were taken from metadata supplied by the sample provider, not from assay-based typing.

Whole blood was collected in K2EDTA tubes by collaborating institutions according to the institutions' own protocols. For TCRbeta analysis, collaborator samples were shipped as frozen whole blood, as isolated PBMCs, or as DNA extracted from either sample type. To note about this clone: Its target antigen remains unknown. No qualities accompany the bases; no much larger clone lies one base away.

Here is what the overall study found, with its caveats: The quantity of clinical and demographic metadata differed by source and by participant and was supplied without curation.

For CDR1 and CDR2, the germline V gene lists SGDLS and YYNGEE. The CDR3, cysteine through phenylalanine, is 14 amino acids long. Only the CDR3 portion is preserved as DNA: 42 bases, with reading frame beginning at the first base. V lost 0 bases and J lost 4 bases, and the count of bases not matched to a germline gene is 3. TCRbeta CDR3 regions were amplified from genomic DNA using the immunoSEQ Assay, a bias-controlled multiplex PCR. Per the authors' processing: Within the assay, amplification of reference gene primers was used to estimate how many nucleated cells each sample contained. To quantify the absolute abundance of each unique TCRbeta CDR3 rearrangement, sequence reads were collapsed and filtered. For each sample, productive Simpson clonality was calculated as the square root of Simpson's diversity index over productive rearrangements. This is the immuneACCESS table as TCRdb keeps it, with only in-frame sequences that have V and J called. A part of the clones is gone; compared with another copy, unresolved V genes explain less than half, and the rest is unexplained. That table supplies the V and J calls and clone size; D and trimming were determined from the DNA. The table for this sample lists about 150,000 clones; more than 80% of them were counted only once. Roughly 15% of the sample goes to the ten largest clones.

Sequenced: peripheral blood. The receptor comes from a woman aged 40-49 years with acute or convalescent COVID-19. The rearrangement combines TRBV9 with TRBJ1-1, and 7 junctional nucleotides match TRBD1. The bases are TGTGCCAGCAGCGTAGGACAGGGAGGCACTGAAGCTTTCTTT. Its translation is CASSVGQGGTEAFF.